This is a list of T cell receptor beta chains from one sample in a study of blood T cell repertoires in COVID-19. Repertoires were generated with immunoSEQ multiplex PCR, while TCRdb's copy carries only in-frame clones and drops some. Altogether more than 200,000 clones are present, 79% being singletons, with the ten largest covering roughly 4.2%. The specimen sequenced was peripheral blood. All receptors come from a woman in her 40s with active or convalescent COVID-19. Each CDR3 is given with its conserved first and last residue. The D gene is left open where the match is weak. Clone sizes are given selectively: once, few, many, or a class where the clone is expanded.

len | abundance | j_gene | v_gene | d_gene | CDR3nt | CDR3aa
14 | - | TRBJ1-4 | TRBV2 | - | TGTGCCAGCAGTGAAGGAATGCGGGCTGGAAAACTGTTTTTT | CASSEGMRAGKLFF
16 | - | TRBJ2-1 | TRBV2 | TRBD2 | TGTGCCAGCACTCTCACTCTAGCGGGGGTATTAAATGAGCAGTTCTTC | CASTLTLAGVLNEQFF
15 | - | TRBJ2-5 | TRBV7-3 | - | TGTGCCAGCAGCTTGGGCCTGGGGGGCCAAGAGACCCAGTACTTC | CASSLGLGGQETQYF
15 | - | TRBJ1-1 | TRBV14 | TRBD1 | TGTGCCAGCAGCCTCGGGACAGGTTTGAACACTGAAGCTTTCTTT | CASSLGTGLNTEAFF
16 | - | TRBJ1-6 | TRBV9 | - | TGTGCCAGCAGCGTAGGTGAGAGCTCCTATAATTCACCCCTCCACTTT | CASSVGESSYNSPLHF
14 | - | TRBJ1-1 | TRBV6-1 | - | TGTGCCAGCAGTGAGCGGGTAATGAACACTGAAGCTTTCTTT | CASSERVMNTEAFF
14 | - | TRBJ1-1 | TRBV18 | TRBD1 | TGTGCCAGCTCACCCCTACAGGGGACAACTGAAGCTTTCTTT | CASSPLQGTTEAFF
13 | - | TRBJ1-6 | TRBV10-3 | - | TGTGCCATCAGTGGGACGGGGGATTCACCCCTCCACTTT | CAISGTGDSPLHF
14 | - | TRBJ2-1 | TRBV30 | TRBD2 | TGTGCCTGGGGTGGACTAGCGGGGGAGAATGAGCAGTTCTTC | CAWGGLAGENEQFF
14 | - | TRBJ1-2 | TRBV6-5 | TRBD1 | TGTGCCAGCAGTTCTTCAGGGGGCAACTATGGCTACACCTTC | CASSSSGGNYGYTF
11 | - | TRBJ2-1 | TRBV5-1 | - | TGCGCCAGCAGCCCCGGGTCGTGGAAGTTCTTC | CASSPGSWKFF
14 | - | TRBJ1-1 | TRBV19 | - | TGTGCCAGTACCTATCGACAACCTTCTACTGAAGCTTTCTTT | CASTYRQPSTEAFF
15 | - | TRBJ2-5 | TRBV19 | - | TGTGCCAGTAGTATAGGCCGGTTGTACCAAGAGACCCAGTACTTC | CASSIGRLYQETQYF
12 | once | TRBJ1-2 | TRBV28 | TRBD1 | TGTGCCAGTAGGACAGGGAACTATGGCTACACCTTC | CASRTGNYGYTF
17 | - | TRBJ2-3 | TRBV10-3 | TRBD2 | TGTGCCATCAGTGAGAGCCTAGCGGGGGGGAGGACAGATACGCAGTATTTT | CAISESLAGGRTDTQYF
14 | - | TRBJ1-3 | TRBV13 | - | TGTGCCAGCAACGTTCGGGGGTCTGGAAACACCATATATTTT | CASNVRGSGNTIYF
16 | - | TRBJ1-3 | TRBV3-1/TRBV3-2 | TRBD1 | TGTGCCAGCAGCCAAGGGACAGGGGGCTCTGGAAACACCATATATTTT | CASSQGTGGSGNTIYF
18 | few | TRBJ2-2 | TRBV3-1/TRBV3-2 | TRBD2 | TGTGCCAGCAGCTCGGGACTAGCGGGGGCCGAGAAAGAGGGGGAGCTGTTTTTT | CASSSGLAGAEKEGELFF
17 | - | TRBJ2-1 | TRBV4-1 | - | TGCGCCAGCAGCCAAGGGCGGGCCCTGAGCTCCTACAATGAGCAGTTCTTC | CASSQGRALSSYNEQFF
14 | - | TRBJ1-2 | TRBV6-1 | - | TGTGCCAGCAGTGAAGCGAGGACAGTCTATGGCTACACCTTC | CASSEARTVYGYTF
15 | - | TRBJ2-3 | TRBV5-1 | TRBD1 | TGCGCCAGCAGTTTGGACAGGGGGATCACAGATACGCAGTATTTT | CASSLDRGITDTQYF
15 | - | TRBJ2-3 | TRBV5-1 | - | TGCGCCAGCAGCTTCTGGGGCAGAAGCACAGATACGCAGTATTTT | CASSFWGRSTDTQYF
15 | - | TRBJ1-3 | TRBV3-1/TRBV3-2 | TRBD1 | TGTGCCAGCAGCCAGGACAGGGTCTCTGGAAACACCATATATTTT | CASSQDRVSGNTIYF
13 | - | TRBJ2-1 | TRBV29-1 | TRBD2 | TGCAGCGTTGCACTAGCGGGGGGTAATGAGCAGTTCTTC | CSVALAGGNEQFF
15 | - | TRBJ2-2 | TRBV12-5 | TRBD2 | TGTGCTAGTGGTTTCGCTCGGGGGGGGAGCGGGGAGCTGTTTTTT | CASGFARGGSGELFF
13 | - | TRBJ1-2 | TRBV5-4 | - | TGTGCCAGCAGCCGGACAGTTAACTATGGCTACACCTTC | CASSRTVNYGYTF
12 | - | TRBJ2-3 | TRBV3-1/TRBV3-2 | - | TGTGCCAGCAGCGTGGAGCTAGACACGCAGTATTTT | CASSVELDTQYF
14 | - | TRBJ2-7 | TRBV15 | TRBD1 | TGTGCCACCAGCAGGATGGACAGGGGCCACGAGCAGTACTTC | CATSRMDRGHEQYF
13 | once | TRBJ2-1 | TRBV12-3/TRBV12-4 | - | TGTGCCAGCACACCCGTCCGCCGGCGGGAGCAGTTCTTC | CASTPVRRREQFF
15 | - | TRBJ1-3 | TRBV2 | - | TGTGCCAGCAGTGAGTTTCCGTTCTCTGGAAACACCATATATTTT | CASSEFPFSGNTIYF
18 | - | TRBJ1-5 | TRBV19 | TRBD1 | TGTGCCAGTAGTATTACGGGACAGCGCAGTTATAGCAATCAGCCCCAGCATTTT | CASSITGQRSYSNQPQHF
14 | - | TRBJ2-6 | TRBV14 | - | TGTGCCAGCAGCCGCCCAGGACAGTCCAACGTCCTGACTTTC | CASSRPGQSNVLTF
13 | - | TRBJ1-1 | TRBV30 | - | TGTGCCTGGAGAGACTCGGGGAGCACTGAAGCTTTCTTT | CAWRDSGSTEAFF
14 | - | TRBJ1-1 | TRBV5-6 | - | TGTGCCAGCCTTCTGAGAGGGTGGGACACTGAAGCTTTCTTT | CASLLRGWDTEAFF
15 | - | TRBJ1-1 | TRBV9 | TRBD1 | TGTGCCAGCAGCGTGGGACAGCGGGTTAACACTGAAGCTTTCTTT | CASSVGQRVNTEAFF
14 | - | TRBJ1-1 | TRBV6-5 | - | TGTGCCAGCAATCGGGAGCCTACAAACACTGAAGCTTTCTTT | CASNREPTNTEAFF